The 22 T cell receptor beta chains below all came from one sample that was sequenced in a study of T cell responses to AZD1222 COVID-19 vaccine (dated by TCRdb to 2020 to 2022). Per the publication, the time point label means: sample from adult after SARS-CoV-2 infection, after symptom onset. Receptor libraries were prepared by the immunoSEQ multiplex PCR assay. Entries here come from immuneACCESS through TCRdb and include only in-frame sequences with V and J called. Some clones fail to appear in such tables; in the studies checked, an unresolved V gene covers under half of the shortfall, and the cause of the remainder is unknown. The sample records about 140,000 clones, just under 95% of which are singletons. More than 10% of the sample is held by the ten biggest clonotypes. Sequencing was performed on peripheral blood, taken after recovery from COVID-19. The receptors come from an adult who had recovered from COVID-19.

The chain uses TRBV4-2 and TRBJ2-3; 8 bases are a match to TRBD1. CDR1 is LGHNA and CDR2 is YNFKEQ in the germline V gene. The CDR3 covers 18 residues. V dropped 4 bases and J dropped 2; count of bases not matched to a gene: 14. This CDR3 is CASSRDMVVQGATDTQYF. In DNA form, the CDR3 reads TGTGCCAGCAGCCGGGATATGGTCGTGCAGGGGGCCACAGATACGCAGTATTTT.

The V and J genes are TRBV10-2 and TRBJ2-2, with TRBD2 matching 14 bases. CDR1 and CDR2 from the germline V gene are WSHSY and SAAADI. J gave up 6 bases and V 2 bases, and 2 bases lay outside the gene matches. The CDR3 has 16 amino acids. CDR3 residues: CASSEKTSGRAGELFF. In DNA form, the CDR3 reads TGCGCCAGCAGTGAGAAGACTAGCGGGAGGGCCGGGGAGCTGTTTTTT.

The CDR3 region is CASSLTRHQLGDTQYF. The CDR3 nucleotides read TGTGCCAGCAGCTTAACCCGCCACCAGCTAGGGGATACGCAGTATTTT. This chain connects TRBV7-9 to TRBJ2-3; D is unresolved. With 2 bases removed from V and 6 bases from J, the gap between germline ends came to 18 bases. Germline values: CDR1 SEHNR, CDR2 FQNEAQ (reference sequence). The CDR3 contains 16 residues.

This chain joins TRBV20-1 and TRBJ2-7; either TRBD1 or TRBD2 may fit D (5 bases each). Germline V gives CDR1 DFQATT, CDR2 SNEGSKA (reference sequence). Between the trimmed V and J ends, which lost 3 bases and 9 bases, there was a span of 18 bases. The CDR3 contains 13 residues. CDR3: CSASPPEGRVQYF. The CDR3 region has the DNA TGCAGTGCTAGTCCCCCCGAGGGGCGCGTGCAGTACTTC.

The rearrangement links TRBV28 to TRBJ2-7, with no clear D. The CDR3 spans 17 residues. Germline CDR1 MDHEN, CDR2 SYDVKM. Trimming took off 1 base at V and 0 bases at J, with 16 bases between the two ends. CDR3 coding DNA: TGTGCCAGCAGTTTATCCCCGGCCGGGTCTGCCTCCTACGAGCAGTACTTC. Residues: CASSLSPAGSASYEQYF.

This rearrangement joins TRBV2 to TRBJ2-2, with D hard to call. The germline gives CDR1 SNHLY, CDR2 FYNNEI. Trimming took off 6 bases at V and 0 bases at J, with 8 bases between the two ends. This CDR3 is 14 amino acids long. The CDR3 sequence: CASRPGANTGELFF. CDR3 in DNA: TGTGCCAGCAGACCCGGAGCGAACACCGGGGAGCTGTTTTTT.

The chain links TRBV5-4 to TRBJ1-1; D perhaps matches TRBD1 (6 bases). This CDR3 comprises 16 residues. Germline CDR1 is SGHNT and CDR2 is YYREEE (reference sequence). Trimming shortened V by 0 bases and J by 0 bases, and 12 bases separated the two germline ends. The CDR3 coding sequence is TGTGCCAGCAGCTTGGGCCCCGGGACACTGAACACTGAAGCTTTCTTT. Encoded protein: CASSLGPGTLNTEAFF.

This clone came up once. CDR3 sequence: CAWSDGQGGITGELFF. The CDR3 nucleotides are TGTGCCTGGAGTGACGGACAGGGGGGTATCACCGGGGAGCTGTTTTTT. The chain joins TRBV30 to TRBJ2-2; 10 nucleotides line up with TRBD1. The V gene's germline CDR1 is GTSNPN and CDR2 SVGIG (reference sequence). Trimming cost V 1 base and J 4 bases; bases outside gene matches: 6. The CDR3 contains 16 residues.

The gene calls are TRBV9 and TRBJ2-2, with TRBD2 identical over 10 bases. V trimming: 0 bases; J trimming: 7 bases; junction bases outside the gene matches: 6. The CDR3 covers 16 residues. Germline V gene lookup returns CDR1 SGDLS and CDR2 YYNGEE. CDR3 nucleotide sequence: TGTGCCAGCAGCGTAGTGTCTAGCGGGAGAGTCGGGGAGCTGTTTTTT. Translation gives CASSVVSSGRVGELFF.

Regarding this clone: The identical CDR3 is also encoded by other nucleotide sequences in the sample. The chain carries TRBV5-6 and TRBJ2-7; no reliable D call. Trimming took off 0 bases at V and 3 bases at J, with 4 bases between the two ends. The CDR3 spans 12 residues. Germline CDR1 SGHDT, CDR2 YYEEEE. The CDR3 bases are TGTGCCAGCAGCTTGGGGGTCTACGAGCAGTACTTC. This translates into CASSLGVYEQYF.

The V and J genes are TRBV10-3 and TRBJ1-1; 9 positions agree with TRBD1. This CDR3 spans 12 amino acids. Germline lookup yields CDR1 ENHRY and CDR2 SYGVKD. J lost 3 bases, V lost 10 bases, and 3 bases had no gene match. CDR3 nucleotides: TGTGCCACCGACAGGGGGGACACTGAAGCTTTCTTT. Protein sequence: CATDRGDTEAFF.

The sample holds one count of this clone. This chain links TRBV2 with TRBJ2-6; D uncertain. The CDR3 runs to 14 residues. Germline V gene sequence: CDR1 SNHLY, CDR2 FYNNEI. Trimming took off 7 bases at V and 2 bases at J, with 9 bases between the two ends. The CDR3 DNA follows: TGTGCCAGCAAGGCAGGAACTGGGGCCAACGTCCTGACTTTC. Its translation: CASKAGTGANVLTF.

Only one count was recorded for this clone. The chain has TRBV2 and TRBJ2-5; D is unclear. The germline CDR1 and CDR2 sequences are SNHLY and FYNNEI. The V end was cut by 4 bases, the J end by 3 bases, with 9 bases between. The CDR3 has 13 residues. Here the CDR3 DNA reads TGTGCCAGCAGTGGACGCGCCAAAGAGACCCAGTACTTC. The encoded protein is CASSGRAKETQYF.

This chain connects TRBV28 to TRBJ1-5; no firm D call. V was clipped by 11 bases and J by 2 bases, with 7 bases between them. CDR3 length: 11 residues. Per germline, CDR1 MDHEN and CDR2 SYDVKM. DNA for the CDR3: TGTGCCTCAAGGGGCAATCAGCCCCAGCATTTT. It encodes CASRGNQPQHF.

The CDR3 DNA sequence: TGTGCCAGCTCGACGGGCGGGAGGTGGCAAGAGACCCAGTACTTC. This encodes CASSTGGRWQETQYF. The rearrangement links TRBV9 to TRBJ2-5; TRBD2 matches 8 bases. Germline V gives CDR1 SGDLS, CDR2 YYNGEE. The CDR3 runs 15 residues. The ends lost 7 bases at V and 2 bases at J; junction bases unmatched: 10.

The rearrangement joins TRBV5-1 to TRBJ2-5; 9 bases match TRBD2. CDR1 and CDR2 (germline): SGHRS, YFSETQ. J gave up 2 bases and V 0 bases, and 5 bases lay outside the gene matches. This CDR3 contains 16 residues. The CDR3 nucleotides read TGCGCCAGCAGCTTGGAACCTAGCGGGGTACAAGAGACCCAGTACTTC. Protein product: CASSLEPSGVQETQYF.

V gene TRBV3-1 (or the pseudogene TRBV3-2) combines with J gene TRBJ1-6, with 8 bases matching TRBD1. CDR1 and CDR2 from the germline V gene are LGHDT and YNNKEL (reference sequence). CDR3 length equals 16 residues. V lost 5 bases to trimming and J lost 6 bases; unmatched junction nucleotides: 9. The CDR3 DNA follows: TGTGCCAGCAGCACCCGACAGGGGACTAGTAATTCACCCCTCCACTTT. Translated, it gives CASSTRQGTSNSPLHF.

J is TRBJ2-1 and V is TRBV27; 9 bases map to TRBD1. J was trimmed by 5 bases and V by 6 bases; bases with no gene match: 14. The CDR3 length is 17 residues. Germline V CDR1 and CDR2: MNHEY, SMNVEV (reference sequence). The CDR3 DNA reads as TGTGCCAGCAGCCCAGACCCTACAGGGGGCTTGAACAATGAGCAGTTCTTC. Translation gives CASSPDPTGGLNNEQFF.

The J gene is TRBJ2-7, the V gene TRBV2, with 10 bases that match TRBD1. The CDR3 extends over 13 amino acids. The germline gives CDR1 SNHLY, CDR2 FYNNEI. V was clipped by 9 bases and J by 5 bases; unmatched bases: 7. CDR3 protein: CASLRDRGNEQYF. CDR3 in DNA: TGTGCCAGTCTCCGGGACAGGGGTAACGAGCAGTACTTC.

This clone was observed a handful of times. The chain employs TRBV4-1 and TRBJ2-2, with 14 bases identical to TRBD2. J gave up 5 bases and V 3 bases, and 14 bases lay outside the gene matches. CDR1 MGHRA and CDR2 YSYEKL come from the germline V gene. This CDR3 is 20 amino acids long. CDR3 amino acids: CASSQPGGTSGSRRTGELFF. CDR3 DNA sequence: TGCGCCAGCAGCCAGCCGGGTGGGACTAGCGGGAGTCGGAGGACCGGGGAGCTGTTTTTT.

A word on this clone: Additional DNA sequences in this sample encode the identical CDR3. The chain combines TRBV28 with TRBJ1-1, with 9 bases fitting TRBD1. The germline CDR1 and CDR2 sequences are MDHEN and SYDVKM. J gave up 4 bases and V 9 bases, and 3 bases lay outside the gene matches. The CDR3 consists of 12 residues. The CDR3 DNA is TGTGCCAGTCAGACAGGGGGCACTGAAGCTTTCTTT. Protein product: CASQTGGTEAFF.

The rearrangement links TRBV9 to TRBJ2-1; D is uncertain. CDR3 length: 14 residues. The germline V and J ends were trimmed by 2 bases and 5 bases, with 11 bases remaining between them. Germline V gene sequence: CDR1 SGDLS, CDR2 YYNGEE. CDR3 sequence: CASSVELLHNEQFF. CDR3 DNA: TGTGCCAGCAGCGTCGAGTTATTACACAATGAGCAGTTCTTC.